This T cell receptor (beta chain) was captured by sequencing in a study of T cell responses to AZD1222 COVID-19 vaccine. Libraries were prepared by immunoSEQ multiplex PCR; TCRdb keeps only in-frame clonotypes and omits some of them. The table shows 70,000 to 95,000 clones, with around 84% occurring only once. The CDR3 contains 14 residues. Trimming pared 3 bases from V and 6 bases from J, leaving 18 bases between. The germline CDR1 and CDR2 sequences are GTSNPN and SVGIG (reference sequence). Points from the study as a whole: Regions 160-218 and 743-854 dominated among vaccine-associated CD4 TCRs spanning spike. Just a handful of AZD1222 recipients tested seropositive at baseline. Sampled repertoires all dated from after the peak T cell response.

Regarding this clone: The antigen remains undetermined.

This TCR was recovered from an adult in good health. The chain combines TRBV30 with TRBJ2-7; TRBD2 might be the D (6 bases). The starting material was peripheral blood, obtained on day 0 of AZD1222 vaccination. The chain's CDR3 is CAWRTMQGGGEQYF. CDR3 sequence (DNA): TGTGCCTGGAGAACCATGCAGGGAGGAGGCGAGCAGTACTTC.